These 5 T cell receptor beta chains were sequenced from one sample in a study of blood T cell repertoires in COVID-19. Clones were read by immunoSEQ multiplex PCR, and TCRdb kept only the in-frame ones, dropping some. This table has about 160,000 clones, more than 75% appearing once. Sequences were obtained from peripheral blood. These receptor sequences come from a woman in her sixties or seventies with COVID-19, enrolled during active disease.

This clone came up once. The CDR3, as DNA: TGTGCCAGTAGTCAGGGATACACCGGGGAGCTGTTTTTT. Protein product: CASSQGYTGELFF. The V gene is TRBV19, the J gene TRBJ2-2; tentative D call: TRBD1 (5 bases). V gave up 5 bases and J gave up 3 bases, with 7 bases separating them. The CDR3 extends over 13 amino acids. The germline gives CDR1 LNHDA, CDR2 SQIVND (reference sequence). The full variable domain, with the rest looked up from reference TRBV19 and TRBJ2-2, is DGGITQSPKYLFRKEGQNVTLSCEQNLNHDAMYWYRQDPGQGLRLIYYSQIVNDFQKGDIAEGYSVSREKKESFPLTVTSAQKNPTAFYLCASSQGYTGELFFGEGSRLTVL.

This clone was counted once. This chain uses TRBV19 with TRBJ2-5; D might be TRBD1 (6 bases). The CDR3 extends over 16 amino acids. Germline CDR1 is LNHDA and CDR2 is SQIVND (reference sequence). V lost 1 base to trimming and J lost 0 bases, with 12 bases between them. CDR3 region: CASSIAAGAYQETQYF. CDR3 nucleotide sequence: TGTGCCAGTAGTATAGCTGCAGGGGCCTACCAAGAGACCCAGTACTTC.

The chain is built from TRBV5-1 and TRBJ1-6, with 10 bases that match TRBD1. Germline values: CDR1 SGHRS, CDR2 YFSETQ. The CDR3 runs to 16 residues. Germline trimming cut 0 bases from V and 9 bases from J; bases unmatched to any gene: 6. The CDR3 sequence is CASSLAGTGVGSPLHF. The CDR3 DNA follows: TGCGCCAGCAGCTTGGCCGGGACAGGGGTGGGTTCACCCCTCCACTTT.

The chain couples TRBV3-1 (or the pseudogene TRBV3-2) to TRBJ2-5; 10 nucleotides match TRBD2. V dropped 2 bases and J dropped 4; count of bases not matched to a gene: 7. The CDR3 loop spans 16 amino acids. Germline CDR1 is LGHDT and CDR2 is YNNKEL (reference sequence). CDR3 protein: CASSQPAGGPVETQYF. The CDR3, as DNA: TGTGCCAGCAGCCAACCAGCGGGAGGGCCAGTAGAGACCCAGTACTTC.

The V call is TRBV24-1, the J call TRBJ1-2, with D maybe TRBD1 (5 bases). Germline V gene lookup returns CDR1 KGHDR and CDR2 SFDVKD. Trimming removed 3 bases at V and 3 bases at J, with 10 bases between. There are 14 residues in the CDR3. The CDR3 DNA sequence: TGTGCCACCAGTGATCCTCGGGGGGACTATGGCTACACCTTC. Residues: CATSDPRGDYGYTF.